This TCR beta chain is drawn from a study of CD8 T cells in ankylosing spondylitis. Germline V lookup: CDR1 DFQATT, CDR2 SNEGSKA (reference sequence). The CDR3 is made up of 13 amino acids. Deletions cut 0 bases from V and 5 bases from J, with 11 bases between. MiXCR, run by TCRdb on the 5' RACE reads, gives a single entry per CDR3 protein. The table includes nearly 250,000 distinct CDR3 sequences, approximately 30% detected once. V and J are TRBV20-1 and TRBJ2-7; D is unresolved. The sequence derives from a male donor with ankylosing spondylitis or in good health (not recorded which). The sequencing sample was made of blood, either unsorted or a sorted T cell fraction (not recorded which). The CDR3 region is CSARDLRLNEQYF. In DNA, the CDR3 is TGCAGTGCTAGAGATTTGCGGCTGAACGAGCAGTACTTC.